This T cell receptor (beta chain) was recorded in a study of preoperative IRX-2 immunotherapy in early breast cancer. Treatment noted: preoperative locoregional IRX-2 cytokine immunotherapy. Preoperative locoregional IRX-2 cytokine immunotherapy was tested in the phase Ib source study. The CDR3 extends over 14 amino acids. CDR1 and CDR2 from the germline V gene are SGHRS and YFSETQ. Trimming stripped 4 bases from V and 2 bases from J, with 12 bases between. The assay was immunoSEQ multiplex PCR, and TCRdb's table has in-frame clones only and misses some. The profile shows about 98,000 clones, 75% to 90% of them singletons.

The chain combines TRBV5-1 with TRBJ2-5; D is perhaps TRBD1 or TRBD2 (5 bases each). This clonotype originated in a human donor with breast cancer. The sequences come from tumor tissue, collected after IRX-2 immunotherapy. CDR3 nucleotide sequence: TGCGCCAGCAGCCCCGGGGCCGTACAAGAGACCCAGTACTTC. Amino acid sequence: CASSPGAVQETQYF.